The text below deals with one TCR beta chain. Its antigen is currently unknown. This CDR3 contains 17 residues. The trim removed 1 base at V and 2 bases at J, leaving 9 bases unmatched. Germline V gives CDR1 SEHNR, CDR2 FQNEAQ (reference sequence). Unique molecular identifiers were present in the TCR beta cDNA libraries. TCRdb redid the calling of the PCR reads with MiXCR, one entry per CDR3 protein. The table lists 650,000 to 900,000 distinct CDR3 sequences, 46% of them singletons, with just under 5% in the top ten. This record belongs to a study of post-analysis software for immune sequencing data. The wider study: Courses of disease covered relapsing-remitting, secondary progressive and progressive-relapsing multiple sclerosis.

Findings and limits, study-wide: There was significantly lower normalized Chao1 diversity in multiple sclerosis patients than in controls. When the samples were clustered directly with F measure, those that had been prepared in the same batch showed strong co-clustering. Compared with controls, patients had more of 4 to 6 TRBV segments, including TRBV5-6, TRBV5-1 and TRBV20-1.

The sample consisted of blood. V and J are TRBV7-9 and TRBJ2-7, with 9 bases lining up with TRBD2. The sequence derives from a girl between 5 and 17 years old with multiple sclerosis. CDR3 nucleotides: TGTGCCAGCAGCTTAGGAGGGGGCCTAGCGGGACCCTACGAGCAGTACTTC. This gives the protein CASSLGGGLAGPYEQYF.